This record covers a single T cell receptor (beta chain). No antigen is known for it. Method: immunoSEQ multiplex PCR; TCRdb's copy keeps in-frame clones and lacks some. The repertoire holds about 67,000 clones, with roughly nine tenths as singletons. Germline V CDR1 and CDR2: LNHNV, YYDKDF (reference sequence). The CDR3 spans 14 residues. V was pared by 0 bases and J by 5 bases, with 11 bases between. This entry comes from a study of OX40 agonist ivuxolimab in advanced cancers. Overall study context: Each patient was given ivuxolimab into a vein every 2 weeks, at 0.01 to 10 mg/kg. Prior checkpoint blockade (anti-PD-1, anti-PD-L1 or anti-CTLA-4) was permitted; over 30% had it.

Points from the study as a whole: Among patients with partial responses at 0.1-3.0 mg/kg, clonal expansion was among the lowest.

Patients were ineligible given autoimmune disease history or systemic immunosuppression. This chain links TRBV15 with TRBJ2-7; perhaps TRBD2 as D (5 bases). This sequence originates from an adult with an advanced solid tumor such as melanoma, head and neck, liver or kidney cancer. Specimen: CD4+ or CD8+ T cells sorted from blood, collected in a trial of the OX40 agonist ivuxolimab. The CDR3: CATSREPSSHEQYF. The CDR3 DNA sequence: TGTGCCACCAGCAGAGAACCTAGCAGCCACGAGCAGTACTTC.